This T cell receptor beta chain was observed in a study of T-cell reconstitution after alpha-beta-depleted transplantation in children. Findings of the study overall: Recipient T cells and thymic progenitors that survived were the source of the high TCRbeta diversity seen at day 60 in some patients. When one year had passed after transplant, most T-cell counts and diversity came from newly produced T cells. As was reported, about two months after transplant, alpha-beta T cells came from several hundred expanded graft clones.

Germline assignment: CDR1 LNHDA and CDR2 SQIVND (reference sequence). The V gene lost 6 bases and the J gene lost 0 bases, with 11 bases spanning the gap. The CDR3 length is 15 residues. This clonotype was counted a few times. The antigen is undetermined. TCRbeta library preparation incorporated unique molecular identifiers. MiXCR was run by TCRdb on the PCR reads, yielding one entry per CDR3 protein. The repertoire holds a few hundred thousand distinct CDR3 sequences, under 15% seen once, with approximately 2.1% in the top ten. The material sequenced was PBMCs, mostly from graft donor cells, taken 360 days after TCRalphabeta/CD19-depleted stem cell transplant. The TCR was taken from a male patient aged 10-17 years who had a stem cell transplant for acute myeloid leukemia, so the T cells may come from the graft donor. The rearrangement joins TRBV19 to TRBJ2-2, with a weak D call TRBD1 (6 bases). The chain's CDR3 is CASSPRTANTGELFF. The CDR3 nucleotides are TGTGCCAGTAGCCCTAGGACAGCGAACACCGGGGAGCTGTTTTTT.